A selection of T cell receptor beta chains follows, all from one sample in a study of T-cell reconstitution after alpha-beta-depleted transplantation in children. TCRdb processed the PCR reads anew with MiXCR; each CDR3 protein has one entry. The sample records 400,000 to 550,000 distinct CDR3 sequences, about 10% being singletons. The specimen was PBMCs, collected before TCRalphabeta/CD19-depleted stem cell transplant. These receptors all stem from a child aged 2 to 15 with inherited bone marrow failure, due to receive a stem cell transplant. Each CDR3 is given with its conserved first and last residue. D genes are given only for firm matches. Not every row has a clone size; where given, it reads once, few, many or a size class.

>many|15|TRBV7-6|TRBD2|TRBJ2-7
TGTGCCAGCAGTTTTGGACTAGGGAGCTCCTACGAGCAGTACTTC
CASSFGLGSSYEQYF
>.|15|TRBV4-3|.|TRBJ1-1
TGCGCCAGCAGCCAAGAACCAGGGCCAGGAGCTGAAGCTTTCTTT
CASSQEPGPGAEAFF
>few|13|TRBV30|TRBD2|TRBJ2-7
TGTGCCGGCTCGGGACTAGCGGGCTACGAGCAGTACTTC
CAGSGLAGYEQYF
>many|13|TRBV12-3/TRBV12-4|.|TRBJ2-7
TGTGCCAGCAGTTTCTCAACAGCTTACGAGCAGTACTTC
CASSFSTAYEQYF
>many|12|TRBV15|.|TRBJ2-1
TGTGCCACCAGCAGGGTGCGGGGTGAGCAGTTCTTC
CATSRVRGEQFF
>few|15|TRBV10-3|TRBD2|TRBJ2-3
TGTGCCATCAGGGAACCGGGACTAGAGACAGATACGCAGTATTTT
CAIREPGLETDTQYF
>many|16|TRBV18|TRBD1|TRBJ2-1
TGTGCCAGCTCACCACCTGGACAGGGGTTATACAATGAGCAGTTCTTC
CASSPPGQGLYNEQFF
>.|13|TRBV4-1|.|TRBJ2-6
TGCGCCAGCAGCCAGACTGGGGCCAACGTCCTGACTTTC
CASSQTGANVLTF
>few|12|TRBV6-5|.|TRBJ2-2
TGTGCCAGCAGTTACTTCGACCGGGAGCTGTTTTTT
CASSYFDRELFF
>many|13|TRBV29-1|.|TRBJ2-5
TGCAGCGCCGTAGATGGGGCTCAAGAGACCCAGTACTTC
CSAVDGAQETQYF
>many|15|TRBV4-3|.|TRBJ2-7
TGCGCCAGCAGCCAAGAACCTGGGACCTCCTACGAGCAGTACTTC
CASSQEPGTSYEQYF
>few|14|TRBV7-9|TRBD2|TRBJ2-1
TGTGCCAGCAGCTTAGGGACTAGAACCAATGAGCAGTTCTTC
CASSLGTRTNEQFF
>many|14|TRBV29-1|TRBD1|TRBJ1-6
TGCAGCGTTGCCCAGGGACAGAGTAATTCACCCCTCCACTTT
CSVAQGQSNSPLHF
>many|15|TRBV5-1|TRBD2|TRBJ2-3
TGCGCCAGCAGCTTGTCGAATCTAGCGGGAGTCGCGCAGTATTTT
CASSLSNLAGVAQYF
>many|15|TRBV20-1|.|TRBJ1-1
TGCAGTGCTCCCCGCCCTACTGTAGGGAACACTGAAGCTTTCTTT
CSAPRPTVGNTEAFF
>many|17|TRBV4-3|TRBD2|TRBJ2-1
TGCGCCAGCAGCCAAGACCCTAGCGGGCCTCCCTACAATGAGCAGTTCTTC
CASSQDPSGPPYNEQFF
>many|11|TRBV29-1|.|TRBJ2-3
TGCAGCGTGCGGAGGACAGATACGCAGTATTTT
CSVRRTDTQYF
>many|16|TRBV11-2|TRBD2|TRBJ2-1
TGTGCCAGCAGCCCCTCCCTAGCGGGAGGGTTGGGTGAGCAGTTCTTC
CASSPSLAGGLGEQFF
>many|16|TRBV6-5|TRBD2|TRBJ2-7
TGTGCCAGCACCAAGGGACTAGCGGGGACACCCTACGAGCAGTACTTC
CASTKGLAGTPYEQYF
>.|14|TRBV7-2|.|TRBJ1-2
TGTGCCAGCAGCTTAGCCGGGGTACTCTATGGCTACACCTTC
CASSLAGVLYGYTF
>.|12|TRBV4-3|.|TRBJ1-4
TGCGCCAGCAGCCAAGATGGGGGAAAACTGTTTTTT
CASSQDGGKLFF
>few|15|TRBV25-1|.|TRBJ2-5
TGTGCCAGCAGTGAATATAGGGGGAGCCAAGAGACCCAGTACTTC
CASSEYRGSQETQYF
>many|16|TRBV29-1|.|TRBJ2-5
TGCAGCGTTGAACCCGCTAGCGTGGTGGGTCAAGAGACCCAGTACTTC
CSVEPASVVGQETQYF
>many|16|TRBV27|.|TRBJ2-7
TGTGCCAGCAGTTTATATGGGACGGATTCGATCTACGAGCAGTACTTC
CASSLYGTDSIYEQYF
>many|14|TRBV28|.|TRBJ1-1
TGTGCCAGCAGTTTACGGGGCAGTTTAACTGAAGCTTTCTTT
CASSLRGSLTEAFF
>many|17|TRBV4-3|.|TRBJ2-7
TGCGCCAGCAGCCAAGGTTCGAGACAGGGAGGCCTGGACGAGCAGTACTTC
CASSQGSRQGGLDEQYF
>many|15|TRBV12-3/TRBV12-4|.|TRBJ1-4
TGTGCCAGCAGTTTAGTCCCAGGAACTAATGAAAAACTGTTTTTT
CASSLVPGTNEKLFF
>.|13|TRBV27|.|TRBJ1-2
TGTGCCAGCAGTTTAGGGGGCGCAGATGGCTACACCTTC
CASSLGGADGYTF
>few|16|TRBV15|.|TRBJ2-5
TGTGCCACCAGCAGAGATCACCCAACCCAACAAGAGACCCAGTACTTC
CATSRDHPTQQETQYF
>few|13|TRBV28|.|TRBJ2-7
TGTGCCAGCAGTTTACCCGAATCCTACGAGCAGTACTTC
CASSLPESYEQYF
>many|14|TRBV7-6|.|TRBJ2-1
TGTGCCAGCAGCTTAGGGGACACCTTAGATGAGCAGTTCTTC
CASSLGDTLDEQFF
>few|17|TRBV3-2|.|TRBJ2-4
TGTGCCAGCAGCCCAGAGGGGGGAGGTAGCGGCGAAAACATTCAGTACTTC
CASSPEGGGSGENIQYF
>few|18|TRBV9|TRBD2|TRBJ2-5
TGTGCCAGCAGCCCGAGGGCTAGCGGGAGGGCCATACGAGAGACCCAGTACTTC
CASSPRASGRAIRETQYF
>many|17|TRBV2|.|TRBJ1-6
TGTGCCAGCTCTCCAAATCCCAGGGGCTCCTATAATTCACCCCTCCACTTT
CASSPNPRGSYNSPLHF
>many|13|TRBV7-9|TRBD1|TRBJ2-7
TGTGCCAGCAACCGGGACAGGGGCTACGAGCAGTACTTC
CASNRDRGYEQYF
>many|12|TRBV29-1|.|TRBJ2-2
TGCAGCGTTGGGCCCCCCACCGGGGAGCTGTTTTTT
CSVGPPTGELFF
>many|16|TRBV15|.|TRBJ1-5
TGTGCCACCAGCGGCGATGACACAGGGACCCATCAGCCCCAGCATTTT
CATSGDDTGTHQPQHF
>many|14|TRBV12-3/TRBV12-4|.|TRBJ1-1
TGTGCCAGCAGCTTAGTTGGAGGGAACACTGAAGCTTTCTTT
CASSLVGGNTEAFF